Here is one T cell receptor beta chain with its context. Its cognate antigen is unknown. CDR3 length: 16 amino acids. Trimming cost V 2 bases and J 3 bases; bases outside gene matches: 6. The V gene's germline CDR1 is MNHEY and CDR2 SVGEGT. The entry originates in a study of response to subunit inactivated influenza vaccine. Findings and caveats of the study: Authors suggested each seasonal flu vaccination may recruit only limited numbers of new T cells.

TCRdb processed the RT-PCR reads anew with MiXCR; each CDR3 protein has one entry. The sample carries some 500,000 distinct CDR3 sequences, 13% recorded once. The chain recombines TRBV6-2 or TRBV6-3 with TRBJ2-7; 11 bases align to TRBD2. This TCR derives from a man aged 45-65 years who received an inactivated influenza vaccine. Sequencing was performed on PBMCs from blood, taken about 40 days after vaccination. Here the CDR3 DNA reads TGTGCCAGCAGTTACCGACCGGGACTAGCGGTCTACGAGCAGTACTTC. Translated, it gives CASSYRPGLAVYEQYF.